A single sample gave rise to the 30 T cell receptor beta chains below, sequenced in a study of cytomegalovirus exposure and HLA in healthy donors (dated by TCRdb to about 2017). The library relied on the immunoSEQ multiplex PCR assay. For the multiplex PCR, a mixture combining 60 forward primers for TCR Vbeta segments and 13 reverse primers for TCR Jbeta segments was used. TCRdb provides this immuneACCESS table in a form limited to in-frame rearrangements. Some clones are lacking; in checked studies, under half of them reflect an unresolved V gene, and why the rest are absent is not known. This sample comprises approximately 130,000 clones, about 80% of them detected only once. The ten biggest clones cover approximately 4% of the sample. The sample comprised PBMCs. All receptors come from a woman aged 35 to 49 in good health and CMV-seronegative.

This clone was observed a single time. The V gene is TRBV27, the J gene TRBJ2-7, with D maybe TRBD1 (5 bases). The V gene lost 6 bases and the J gene lost 1 base, with 13 bases spanning the gap. The CDR3 has 14 amino acids. Germline CDR1 reads MNHEY; CDR2 reads SMNVEV (reference sequence). DNA of the CDR3: TGTGCCAGCAGGACAGAGACAAGATCCTACGAGCAGTACTTC. Its protein product is CASRTETRSYEQYF.

The V gene is TRBV19, the J gene TRBJ1-2; 9 nucleotides align to TRBD1. This CDR3 is built from 12 residues. The germline V gene encodes CDR1 LNHDA and CDR2 SQIVND (reference sequence). The J segment lost 7 bases and the V segment lost 9 bases, leaving 6 bases of the junction unmatched. CDR3 bases: TGTGCCAGCCTGACAGGGGGAGGTGGCTACACCTTC. This gives the protein CASLTGGGGYTF.

The CDR3 is CASRSPGLAGLGGYEQYF. The CDR3 region has the DNA TGTGCCAGCAGATCGCCGGGACTAGCGGGCCTTGGGGGTTACGAGCAGTACTTC. The chain is built from TRBV7-2 and TRBJ2-7; 12 nucleotides agree with TRBD2. The V and J ends lost 6 bases and 4 bases, in that order; junction bases with no gene match: 16. The CDR3 consists of 18 residues. Germline CDR1 is SGHTA and CDR2 is FQGNSA.

The chain joins TRBV7-2 to TRBJ2-7; D remains unclear. Germline V gene data show CDR1 as SGHTA and CDR2 as FQGNSA. The ends were cut back, 1 base at V and 1 base at J, with 5 bases in the middle. This CDR3 has 13 amino acids. The CDR3 sequence: CASSLERSYEQYF. CDR3 nucleotide sequence: TGTGCCAGCAGCTTAGAGAGGTCCTACGAGCAGTACTTC.

This clone appeared a single time. The chain combines TRBV7-2 with TRBJ1-2, with 7 bases fitting TRBD1. The length of the CDR3 is 15 residues. Germline CDR1 SGHTA, CDR2 FQGNSA. After removal of 5 bases from V and 3 bases from J, the junction contained 9 bases not matched to a gene. CDR3: CASSRQGVSDYGYTF. CDR3 DNA sequence: TGTGCCAGCAGCAGACAGGGCGTGTCCGACTATGGCTACACCTTC.

This clone has only one observation. The CDR3 DNA is TGTGCCAGCAGTGAAGGGCCGTTAGCCAAAAACATTCAGTACTTC. Its translation is CASSEGPLAKNIQYF. V gene TRBV2 combines with J gene TRBJ2-4, with D unclear. In germline, CDR1 is SNHLY, CDR2 FYNNEI. V was clipped by 1 base and J by 0 bases, with 7 bases between them. The CDR3 loop spans 15 amino acids.

This chain joins TRBV10-3 and TRBJ2-3; 11 bases map to TRBD2. The CDR3 extends over 16 amino acids. V lost 8 bases and J lost 2; bases outside the gene matches: 9. CDR1 is ENHRY, CDR2 SYGVKD, per germline. CDR3 sequence: CAIRGTSGDYTDTQYF. The CDR3 DNA reads TGTGCCATCCGGGGGACTAGCGGAGACTACACAGATACGCAGTATTTT.

The chain employs TRBV7-2 and TRBJ2-5; no firm D call. The CDR3 is made up of 14 amino acids. The V end was cut by 7 bases, the J end by 1 base, with 13 bases between. Germline CDR1 and CDR2: SGHTA and FQGNSA. The CDR3 here is CASTQLWAQETQYF. DNA of the CDR3: TGTGCCAGCACCCAGCTTTGGGCCCAAGAGACCCAGTACTTC.

The chain uses TRBV15 and TRBJ2-1; weak D call: TRBD1 (6 bases). Looked up from germline, CDR1 is LNHNV and CDR2 is YYDKDF (reference sequence). This CDR3 comprises 13 residues. Trimming left V 10 bases short and J 2 bases short, with 12 bases between. The CDR3 region is CARVTGTYNEQFF. In DNA, the CDR3 is TGTGCCAGGGTAACAGGGACCTACAATGAGCAGTTCTTC.

J is TRBJ2-6 and V is TRBV27; possible D gene TRBD2, 6 bases. This CDR3 comprises 14 residues. The V gene's germline CDR1 is MNHEY and CDR2 SMNVEV (reference sequence). Deletions cut 6 bases from V and 0 bases from J, with 6 bases between. For the CDR3, the DNA is TGTGCCAGCAGGGGGGGCTCTGGGGCCAACGTCCTGACTTTC. Translated, it gives CASRGGSGANVLTF.

This clone has only one observation. The chain uses TRBV7-8 and TRBJ1-1; TRBD1 aligns across 9 bases. The ends lost 5 bases at V and 5 bases at J; junction bases unmatched: 6. Germline CDR1 SGHVS, CDR2 FQNEAQ. This CDR3 is built from 14 residues. The CDR3 region is CASSEQGARTEAFF. The CDR3 region has the DNA TGTGCCAGCAGCGAACAGGGGGCGAGAACTGAAGCTTTCTTT.

This clone was detected only once. This chain links TRBV20-1 with TRBJ2-7; no clear D. The CDR3 covers 11 residues. CDR1 and CDR2 (germline): DFQATT, SNEGSKA (reference sequence). V shed 5 bases and J shed 3 bases, with 8 bases lying between them. DNA of the CDR3: TGCAGTGCTTACTACGACTACGAGCAGTACTTC. This translates into CSAYYDYEQYF.

The gene calls are TRBV5-8 and TRBJ2-1; 8 bases are a match to TRBD2. This CDR3 is built from 15 residues. The germline V gene has CDR1 SGHTS and CDR2 YDEGEE. The trim removed 4 bases at V and 2 bases at J, leaving 5 bases unmatched. CDR3 DNA: TGTGCCAGCAGCCTAAGCGGGGGCACCTACAATGAGCAGTTCTTC. It codes for CASSLSGGTYNEQFF.

The chain combines TRBV29-1 with TRBJ2-7; tentative D call: TRBD1 (6 bases). Germline-derived CDR1 and CDR2 are SQVTM and ANQGSEA. With 0 bases removed from V and 5 bases from J, the gap between germline ends came to 17 bases. The CDR3 contains 15 residues. The chain's CDR3 is CSVEDRGQGLDEQYF. The CDR3 DNA sequence: TGCAGCGTTGAAGATCGTGGGCAGGGGTTGGACGAGCAGTACTTC.

This chain uses TRBV6-5 with TRBJ2-7, with 10 bases lining up with TRBD2. The V gene end was trimmed by 5 bases and the J gene end by 3 bases; junction bases not matched to a gene: 4. The CDR3 extends over 14 amino acids. Germline V CDR1 and CDR2: MNHEY, SVGAGI. CDR3: CASSLAGDLYEQYF. CDR3 in DNA: TGTGCCAGCAGTCTAGCGGGGGACCTCTACGAGCAGTACTTC.

The gene calls are TRBV25-1 and TRBJ1-2, with D maybe TRBD1 (5 bases). CDR3 length equals 14 residues. Germline V gene sequence: CDR1 MGHDK, CDR2 SYGVNS. Trimming removed 6 bases at V and 7 bases at J, with 18 bases between. This CDR3 is CASSPTSGPRGYTF. In nucleotides, the CDR3 is TGTGCCAGCAGCCCAACGTCAGGGCCTCGTGGCTACACCTTC.

A single count supports this clone. CDR3 DNA sequence: TGTGCCAGCAGCTCGCTAGCGGGGGTTGAGGAGACCCAGTACTTC. Its translation: CASSSLAGVEETQYF. The V and J genes are TRBV5-4 and TRBJ2-5; 10 bases are shared with TRBD2. With V trimmed by 3 bases and J by 5 bases, 7 bases remained unmatched. The germline V gene encodes CDR1 SGHNT and CDR2 YYREEE (reference sequence). The CDR3 is made up of 15 amino acids.

V and J are TRBV4-1 and TRBJ1-2; D perhaps matches TRBD1 (6 bases). Trimming stripped 0 bases from V and 8 bases from J, with 13 bases between. Germline V gene data show CDR1 as MGHRA and CDR2 as YSYEKL. The CDR3 length is 14 residues. The CDR3 nucleotides are TGCGCCAGCAGCCAAGATCCACAGGGTTGGGGCTACACCTTC. It translates to CASSQDPQGWGYTF.

This rearrangement joins TRBV5-4 to TRBJ2-2; possibly TRBD2 for D (5 bases). This CDR3 is 15 amino acids long. The V end lost 4 bases, the J end lost 8 bases, and 18 bases lay between the germline ends. The germline V gene encodes CDR1 SGHNT and CDR2 YYREEE (reference sequence). CDR3 amino acids: CASSPMDWSLGELFF. As DNA, the CDR3 is TGTGCCAGCAGCCCTATGGACTGGAGCTTAGGGGAGCTGTTTTTT.

The CDR3 DNA sequence: TGTGCCAGCGGAGGGCTGGGGGGTCCCCAGCATTTT. Residues: CASGGLGGPQHF. This chain connects TRBV7-9 to TRBJ1-5, with a possible D match to TRBD1 (5 bases). V dropped 8 bases and J dropped 10 bases, with 15 bases sitting between them. Germline V gene sequence: CDR1 SEHNR, CDR2 FQNEAQ (reference sequence). The CDR3 extends over 12 amino acids.

The chain recombines TRBV6-1 with TRBJ2-5, with 9 bases lining up with TRBD1. This CDR3 is built from 14 residues. Losses at the gene ends were 7 bases for V and 5 bases for J; bases not matched to a gene: 8. CDR1 is MNHNS and CDR2 is SASEGT in the germline V gene. In nucleotides, the CDR3 is TGTGCCAGCACCCCGGACAGGGGATGGGAGACCCAGTACTTC. Translated: CASTPDRGWETQYF.

The chain is built from TRBV7-2 and TRBJ2-7; tentatively, D is TRBD2 (5 bases). Germline CDR1 is SGHTA and CDR2 is FQGNSA. Deletions cut 5 bases from V and 4 bases from J, with 15 bases between. The CDR3 covers 14 residues. The CDR3 reads CASSLASSGYEQYF. The CDR3 DNA reads TGTGCCAGCAGCCTTGCCTCGAGCGGATACGAGCAGTACTTC.

The chain joins TRBV18 to TRBJ1-1; D remains ambiguous. The CDR3 has 17 amino acids. Germline assignment: CDR1 KGHSH and CDR2 LQKENI. Deletions cut 0 bases from V and 2 bases from J, with 16 bases between. Here the CDR3 DNA reads TGTGCCAGCTCACCACCCGGTCGGGGAGCTGGTAACACTGAAGCTTTCTTT. The encoded protein is CASSPPGRGAGNTEAFF.

This clone was counted between two and nine times. This chain connects TRBV5-1 to TRBJ2-6; D might be TRBD1 (6 bases). CDR1 and CDR2 from the germline V gene are SGHRS and YFSETQ. Trimming stripped 1 base from V and 2 bases from J, with 7 bases between. The CDR3 sequence is 15 residues long. CDR3 in amino acids: CASSLNRAGANVLTF. CDR3 sequence (DNA): TGCGCCAGCAGCTTGAACAGGGCTGGGGCCAACGTCCTGACTTTC.

The chain joins TRBV4-2 to TRBJ2-7; maybe TRBD2 (6 bases). CDR1 and CDR2 (germline): LGHNA, YNFKEQ. The V end was cut by 4 bases, the J end by 5 bases, with 15 bases between. The CDR3 is 14 residues long. In DNA, the CDR3 is TGTGCCAGCAGCCCCCAGTCGGGACTCAACGAGCAGTACTTC. It encodes CASSPQSGLNEQYF.

This sequence joins TRBV19 and TRBJ1-5, with 8 bases that match TRBD1. The germline V gene encodes CDR1 LNHDA and CDR2 SQIVND (reference sequence). CDR3 size: 14 residues. The junction had 4 bases not matched to a gene; V was cut back by 3 bases and J by 6 bases. Written as DNA, the CDR3 is TGTGCCAGTAGTATGGTGACAGGGGTTCAGCCCCAGCATTTT. Translating gives CASSMVTGVQPQHF.

The chain joins TRBV18 to TRBJ2-7; TRBD1 agrees at 8 bases. The CDR3 contains 15 residues. Trimming took 0 bases from V and 3 from J; bases not matched to a gene: 4. CDR1 and CDR2 (germline): KGHSH, LQKENI. DNA for the CDR3: TGTGCCAGCTCACCACCAACTGGACAGGGCTACGAGCAGTACTTC. Encoded protein: CASSPPTGQGYEQYF.

The chain uses TRBV18 and TRBJ2-7; D possibly corresponds to TRBD1 (5 bases). The ends were cut back, 6 bases at V and 7 bases at J, with 13 bases in the middle. Germline V gene sequence: CDR1 KGHSH, CDR2 LQKENI. This CDR3 region has 12 residues. The CDR3 sequence: CASSPLPGEQYF. CDR3 coding DNA: TGTGCCAGCTCCCCATTACCAGGGGAGCAGTACTTC.

The genes are TRBV19 and TRBJ1-6; no reliable D call. Germline loops: CDR1 LNHDA, CDR2 SQIVND (reference sequence). The CDR3 extends over 13 amino acids. The V end lost 2 bases, the J end lost 10 bases, and 9 bases lay between the germline ends. CDR3 DNA sequence: TGTGCCAGTAGTATAAGTAAGCGGTCACCCCTCCACTTT. Its protein product is CASSISKRSPLHF.

A single count supports this clone. This chain links TRBV6-1 with TRBJ1-2, with a possible D match to TRBD1 (6 bases). The length of the CDR3 is 19 residues. Looked up from germline, CDR1 is MNHNS and CDR2 is SASEGT. The V end was cut by 1 base, the J end by 5 bases, with 26 bases between. CDR3 in DNA: TGTGCCAGCAGTGAAGACCTCGTATATCGGCGGACAGAGAATTATGGCTACACCTTC. Protein sequence: CASSEDLVYRRTENYGYTF.